A selection of T cell receptor beta chains follows, all from one sample in a study of metastatic and nonmetastatic thyroid tumors. TCRdb re-analyzed the PCR reads through MiXCR. The sample lists 20,000 to 30,000 clones, around 24% seen once, with about 6% in the top ten. Sequenced material: blood. These receptors were taken from a female donor with papillary thyroid cancer or a benign thyroid nodule (not recorded which). Some clones in this sample may be carry-over from other donors' samples. Each CDR3 is given with its conserved first and last residue. D genes are given only for firm matches. Clone size, where shown, is once, few, many, or a class for clones that have expanded.

D gene: TRBD2; J gene: TRBJ2-1; clone size: -; V gene: TRBV20-1; CDR3 DNA: TGCAGTGCTAGTGAAGGGACTAGCAATGAGCAGTTCTTC; CDR3 protein: CSASEGTSNEQFF
D gene: -; J gene: TRBJ1-1; clone size: many; V gene: TRBV30; CDR3 DNA: TGTGCCTGGAGGAGGGGGAAAGGCTTCGCCCAAGGGGGAGCTTTCTTT; CDR3 protein: CAWRRGKGFAQGGAFF
D gene: TRBD2; J gene: TRBJ2-5; clone size: many; V gene: TRBV30; CDR3 DNA: TGTGCCTGGAGTCCCGGGCTGACGACTAGCGGGAGGAGGAAGACCCAGTACTTC; CDR3 protein: CAWSPGLTTSGRRKTQYF
D gene: -; J gene: TRBJ2-2; clone size: -; V gene: TRBV2; CDR3 DNA: TGTGCCGGTACGGAAGTGCTCTCAACCGGGGAGCTTTTTTTT; CDR3 protein: CAGTEVLSTGELFF
D gene: TRBD1; J gene: TRBJ1-2; clone size: -; V gene: TRBV30; CDR3 DNA: TGTGCCTGGAGATTACCGGGACAGGGGGGACGCTACACCTTC; CDR3 protein: CAWRLPGQGGRYTF
D gene: TRBD2; J gene: TRBJ2-2; clone size: -; V gene: TRBV9; CDR3 DNA: TGTGCCAGCAGCGCCAGGACTAGCGGGACTCCAGACAACACCGGGGAGCTGTTTTTT; CDR3 protein: CASSARTSGTPDNTGELFF
D gene: -; J gene: TRBJ2-1; clone size: -; V gene: TRBV20-1; CDR3 DNA: TGCAGTGCTAGAGATACTCGCCAGGGGAACTACAATGAGCAGTTCTTC; CDR3 protein: CSARDTRQGNYNEQFF
D gene: -; J gene: TRBJ1-4; clone size: many; V gene: TRBV12-3/TRBV12-4; CDR3 DNA: TGTGCCAGCACCCCATGGTGGACAGACGGAGAAAAACTGTTTTTT; CDR3 protein: CASTPWWTDGEKLFF
D gene: TRBD2; J gene: TRBJ2-1; clone size: -; V gene: TRBV19; CDR3 DNA: TGTGCCAGTACCCCTGTAGGGACTAGTGCCTACAATGAGCAGTTCTTC; CDR3 protein: CASTPVGTSAYNEQFF
D gene: TRBD2; J gene: TRBJ2-1; clone size: many; V gene: TRBV7-3; CDR3 DNA: TGTGCCAGCAGCCCCGTGGGACTAGCGGGAGTTCGGGAGCAGTTCTTC; CDR3 protein: CASSPVGLAGVREQFF
D gene: TRBD2; J gene: TRBJ2-1; clone size: medium-sized; V gene: TRBV28; CDR3 DNA: TGTGCCACCCTCGGACTAGCGGGGAGGAATGAGCAGTTCTTC; CDR3 protein: CATLGLAGRNEQFF
D gene: -; J gene: TRBJ1-6; clone size: many; V gene: TRBV20-1; CDR3 DNA: TGCAGTGCTAAGGCACTAGAGGCTTCACCCCTCCACTTT; CDR3 protein: CSAKALEASPLHF
D gene: -; J gene: TRBJ2-2; clone size: -; V gene: TRBV5-4; CDR3 DNA: TGTGCCAGCAGCCAGCTGCGGGATACCTTGGAGCTGTTTTTT; CDR3 protein: CASSQLRDTLELFF
D gene: -; J gene: TRBJ2-4; clone size: many; V gene: TRBV20-1; CDR3 DNA: TGCAGTGCTAGAGATCAAAGGGTTGGTGACAAAAACATTCAGTACTTC; CDR3 protein: CSARDQRVGDKNIQYF
D gene: TRBD1; J gene: TRBJ1-2; clone size: few; V gene: TRBV12-3/TRBV12-4; CDR3 DNA: TGTGCCAGCAGCCCCAGGGGGGGTTCCCATGGCTACACCTTC; CDR3 protein: CASSPRGGSHGYTF
D gene: -; J gene: TRBJ1-6; clone size: medium-sized; V gene: TRBV2; CDR3 DNA: TGTGCCAGCAGTTACCAGGGTGGGAATAATTCACCCCTCCACTTT; CDR3 protein: CASSYQGGNNSPLHF
D gene: -; J gene: TRBJ2-5; clone size: many; V gene: TRBV29-1; CDR3 DNA: TGCAGCGTTGAATCGGAAGATCGCGGGGAGACCCAGTACTTC; CDR3 protein: CSVESEDRGETQYF
D gene: -; J gene: TRBJ1-3; clone size: -; V gene: TRBV20-1; CDR3 DNA: TGCAGTGCTAGAGACGCGACAGGAGGTGACGGAAACACCATATATTTT; CDR3 protein: CSARDATGGDGNTIYF
D gene: -; J gene: TRBJ2-5; clone size: many; V gene: TRBV5-1; CDR3 DNA: TGCGCCAGCAGCTTGAGTGAGTCAGAGACCCAGTACTTC; CDR3 protein: CASSLSESETQYF
D gene: -; J gene: TRBJ2-6; clone size: many; V gene: TRBV2; CDR3 DNA: TGTGCCAGCAGTGAATTGGCAGGTGGGGCCAACGTCCTGACTTTC; CDR3 protein: CASSELAGGANVLTF
D gene: -; J gene: TRBJ2-2; clone size: -; V gene: TRBV24-1; CDR3 DNA: TGTGCCACCAGTGATTCCTTTGGACTTAGAGGGGAAATCGGGGAGCTGGTTTTT; CDR3 protein: CATSDSFGLRGEIGELVF
D gene: -; J gene: TRBJ2-4; clone size: -; V gene: TRBV20-1; CDR3 DNA: TGCAGTGCTAGAGATCGAAGGTCGGGGGCCAAAAACATTCAGTACTTC; CDR3 protein: CSARDRRSGAKNIQYF
D gene: -; J gene: TRBJ2-3; clone size: -; V gene: TRBV6-1; CDR3 DNA: TGTGCCAGCACCGAGGGGGATCTCACAGATACGCAGTATTTT; CDR3 protein: CASTEGDLTDTQYF
D gene: -; J gene: TRBJ1-3; clone size: medium-sized; V gene: TRBV30; CDR3 DNA: TGTGCCTGGAGTTTCACCAACTCTGGAAACACCATATATTTT; CDR3 protein: CAWSFTNSGNTIYF
D gene: TRBD1; J gene: TRBJ1-1; clone size: once; V gene: TRBV7-3; CDR3 DNA: TGTGCCAGCAGCTTCGGGACAGGGATTTCTGAAGCTTTCTTT; CDR3 protein: CASSFGTGISEAFF
D gene: -; J gene: TRBJ2-6; clone size: -; V gene: TRBV30; CDR3 DNA: TGTGCCTGGAGCGGCGGCCCCTCCGCCGGGGCCAACGTCCTGACTTTC; CDR3 protein: CAWSGGPSAGANVLTF
D gene: TRBD1; J gene: TRBJ2-5; clone size: few; V gene: TRBV24-1; CDR3 DNA: TGTGCCACCAGTGATACCGGGACAGGGGGAGGGGAGACCCAGTACTTC; CDR3 protein: CATSDTGTGGGETQYF
D gene: -; J gene: TRBJ1-2; clone size: -; V gene: TRBV7-3; CDR3 DNA: TGTGCCAGCGCCAAGGGGGGAGTCTATGGCTACACCTTC; CDR3 protein: CASAKGGVYGYTF
D gene: -; J gene: TRBJ1-4; clone size: few; V gene: TRBV19; CDR3 DNA: TGTGCCATTAGGCTACAGGGCCCCGGCAGGAAACTGTTTTTT; CDR3 protein: CAIRLQGPGRKLFF
D gene: TRBD2; J gene: TRBJ2-7; clone size: -; V gene: TRBV28; CDR3 DNA: TGTGCCAGCAGTCGAACCGTAGCGGGAGGGACCTACGAGCAGTACTTC; CDR3 protein: CASSRTVAGGTYEQYF
D gene: -; J gene: TRBJ1-6; clone size: few; V gene: TRBV6-1; CDR3 DNA: TGTGCCAGCAGTGCGGGACCTATGGGGTATTCACCCCTCCACTTT; CDR3 protein: CASSAGPMGYSPLHF
D gene: TRBD1; J gene: TRBJ2-7; clone size: few; V gene: TRBV28; CDR3 DNA: TGTGCCAGCAGTTTACCCGGGACAGGGTGTGGGGGCTTCTACGAGCAGTACTTC; CDR3 protein: CASSLPGTGCGGFYEQYF
D gene: -; J gene: TRBJ2-1; clone size: once; V gene: TRBV20-1; CDR3 DNA: TGCAGTGCTATCAGTGGGCCTCCCAGCTTCTTC; CDR3 protein: CSAISGPPSFF
D gene: TRBD1; J gene: TRBJ2-3; clone size: once; V gene: TRBV20-1; CDR3 DNA: TGCAGTTCTAGCTCCAATCCTGGACAGGGCCGCGATACGCAGTATTTT; CDR3 protein: CSSSSNPGQGRDTQYF
D gene: -; J gene: TRBJ2-1; clone size: -; V gene: TRBV10-3; CDR3 DNA: TGTGCCATCAGTGGGGACTGTGAGCAATTCTTC; CDR3 protein: CAISGDCEQFF
D gene: -; J gene: TRBJ2-1; clone size: few; V gene: TRBV6-2/TRBV6-3; CDR3 DNA: TGTGCCAGCAGTTACTCGAGAGTCGACGGAAATGAGCAGTTCTTC; CDR3 protein: CASSYSRVDGNEQFF
D gene: TRBD1; J gene: TRBJ1-2; clone size: medium-sized; V gene: TRBV6-1; CDR3 DNA: TGTGCCAGCAGACGGACAGGGGGCGCGGGCTACACCTTC; CDR3 protein: CASRRTGGAGYTF
D gene: -; J gene: TRBJ1-4; clone size: -; V gene: TRBV12-3/TRBV12-4; CDR3 DNA: TGTGCCAGCAGTTTCAGTGGCAGGGGAACTAATGAAAAACTGTTTTTT; CDR3 protein: CASSFSGRGTNEKLFF
D gene: -; J gene: TRBJ2-7; clone size: few; V gene: TRBV7-9; CDR3 DNA: TGTGCCAGCAGCTTCGGCCACGAGCAGTACTTC; CDR3 protein: CASSFGHEQYF
D gene: -; J gene: TRBJ2-6; clone size: medium-sized; V gene: TRBV12-3/TRBV12-4; CDR3 DNA: TGTGCCAGCAGGAAGACCGGTTCTGGGGCCAACGTCCTGACTTTC; CDR3 protein: CASRKTGSGANVLTF
D gene: TRBD2; J gene: TRBJ2-1; clone size: -; V gene: TRBV30; CDR3 DNA: TGTGCCTACAAGAGAGGGACTAGCGGGAGGAAGCCGGGCAATGAGCAGTTCTTC; CDR3 protein: CAYKRGTSGRKPGNEQFF
D gene: TRBD1; J gene: TRBJ1-5; clone size: medium-sized; V gene: TRBV5-1; CDR3 DNA: TGCGCCAGCAGCTTGGGGGATGCAGGGGGCGCTCAGCCCCAGCATTTT; CDR3 protein: CASSLGDAGGAQPQHF
D gene: -; J gene: TRBJ2-2; clone size: -; V gene: TRBV27; CDR3 DNA: TGTGCCAGCAGTACTACTAACACCGGGGAGCTGTTTTTT; CDR3 protein: CASSTTNTGELFF